This T cell receptor (beta chain) was retrieved from a study of neoadjuvant anti-PD-1 for oral cavity cancer. The CDR3 is made up of 14 amino acids. Trimming left V 0 bases short and J 0 bases short, with 6 bases between. Germline CDR1 and CDR2: SGHRS and YFSETQ. Findings and limits, study-wide: After neoadjuvant nivolumab, PBMC T cell clonality was significantly higher in non-responders than responders.

Concerning this clone: Antigen specificity is unknown.

TCRdb's table, derived via immunoSEQ multiplex PCR, lists solely in-frame clones and lacks some. This table holds some 15,000 clones, roughly 68% found once. Material: PBMCs, obtained before nivolumab (anti-PD-1) treatment. The TCR originated in a person aged 40-85 years with oral cavity squamous cell carcinoma. The gene calls are TRBV5-1 and TRBJ1-2; unclear D gene. CDR3 sequence: CASSLAMANYGYTF. The CDR3 DNA reads as TGCGCCAGCAGCTTGGCGATGGCTAACTATGGCTACACCTTC.